The 8 T cell receptor beta chains below all came from one sample that was sequenced in a study of prognosis after radiotherapy for stage I lung cancer. Amplification of the TCR beta CDR3 (from genomic DNA) was done by two-round multiplex PCR. Used in first-round PCR were primers specific to each TRBV and TRBJ gene. Each CDR3 protein is one row after TCRdb ran MiXCR on the multiplex PCR reads. The repertoire holds more than 13,000 distinct CDR3 sequences, with 25% to 30% as singletons. Sequenced material: PBMCs, taken before or after stereotactic body radiation therapy (not recorded which). These receptors all stem from a donor over 45 with non-small cell lung cancer.

Comments on this clonotype: With only one base between it and a far larger clone, this is likely a read error. The chain has TRBV6-9 and TRBJ2-5; D is unresolved. CDR3 length: 15 amino acids. Looked up from germline, CDR1 is MNHGY and CDR2 is SVAAGI. The CDR3 here is CASSYFAPNQGTQYF. As DNA, the CDR3 is TGTGCCAGCAGTTACTTCGCCCCCAATCAAGGGACCCAGTACTTC.

The chain uses TRBV29-1 and TRBJ2-4, with a possible D match to TRBD2 (5 bases). Germline assignment: CDR1 SQVTM and CDR2 ANQGSEA. Trimming removed 7 bases from V and 15 bases from J, with 19 bases in between. The CDR3 spans 11 residues. The CDR3, as DNA: TGCAGCGCCGGAGCGGTAGAGACCCTGTACTTC. Its translation: CSAGAVETLYF.

This clonotype was observed many times. The chain is built from TRBV30 and TRBJ1-5; TRBD1 matches at 8 bases. The J segment lost 3 bases and the V segment lost 5 bases, leaving 3 bases of the junction unmatched. The CDR3 contains 13 residues. CDR1 is GTSNPN, CDR2 SVGIG, per germline (reference sequence). The CDR3 sequence: CAWQGADNQPQHF. CDR3 nucleotide sequence: TGTGCCTGGCAGGGGGCGGACAATCAGCCCCAGCATTTT.

Concerning this clonotype itself: A far larger clone is a single base away, which makes a read error likely. The genes are TRBV7-3 and TRBJ2-5; no reliable D call. Germline loops: CDR1 SGHTA, CDR2 FQGTGA. The CDR3 has 13 residues. CDR3 sequence: CANSFELGETQYF. CDR3 DNA: TGTGCCAACAGCTTCGAATTGGGAGAGACCCAGTACTTC.

This clonotype has a count of ten or more. The gene calls are TRBV30 and TRBJ1-1, with 8 bases identical to TRBD1. The CDR3 is made up of 15 amino acids. Germline V gives CDR1 GTSNPN, CDR2 SVGIG (reference sequence). The V segment lost 2 bases and the J segment 1 base; nucleotides outside the gene matches: 6. In DNA form, the CDR3 reads TGTGCCTGGAGTCCTCCGGGGACAGGGAACACTGAAGCTTTCTTT. It codes for CAWSPPGTGNTEAFF. Based on the CDR3 plus reference TRBV30 and TRBJ1-1, the full variable domain is SQTIHQWPATLVQPVGSPLSLECTVEGTSNPNLYWYRQAAGRGLQLLFYSVGIGQISSEVPQNLSASRPQDRQFILSSKKLLLSDSGFYLCAWSPPGTGNTEAFFGQGTRLTVV.

This clonotype has ten or more counts. This sequence joins TRBV29-1 and TRBJ1-3, with a weak D call TRBD1 (6 bases). This CDR3 is 14 amino acids long. Germline CDR1 SQVTM, CDR2 ANQGSEA. V was clipped by 4 bases and J by 1 base, with 11 bases between them. The chain's CDR3 is CSVGYTGSGNTIYF. CDR3 DNA sequence: TGCAGCGTTGGATATACAGGGTCTGGAAACACCATATATTTT.

This clonotype is medium-sized (0.01 to 0.1%). The rearrangement joins TRBV6-4 to TRBJ2-6, with D unclear. The CDR3 extends over 15 amino acids. From germline, CDR1 is MRHNA and CDR2 SNTAGT. Trimming removed 6 bases from V and 1 base from J, with 10 bases in between. The CDR3 loop is CASSLRVSGANVLTF. The DNA of the CDR3 is TGTGCCAGCAGCCTACGCGTTTCTGGGGCCAACGTCCTGACTTTC.

The chain couples TRBV20-1 to TRBJ2-1; 8 positions match TRBD2. Germline V CDR1 and CDR2: DFQATT, SNEGSKA (reference sequence). CDR3 length equals 15 residues. J was trimmed by 0 bases and V by 7 bases; bases with no gene match: 8. CDR3 region: CSDPGGGNSYNEQFF. CDR3 coding DNA: TGCAGTGACCCCGGGGGGGGTAACTCCTACAATGAGCAGTTCTTC.